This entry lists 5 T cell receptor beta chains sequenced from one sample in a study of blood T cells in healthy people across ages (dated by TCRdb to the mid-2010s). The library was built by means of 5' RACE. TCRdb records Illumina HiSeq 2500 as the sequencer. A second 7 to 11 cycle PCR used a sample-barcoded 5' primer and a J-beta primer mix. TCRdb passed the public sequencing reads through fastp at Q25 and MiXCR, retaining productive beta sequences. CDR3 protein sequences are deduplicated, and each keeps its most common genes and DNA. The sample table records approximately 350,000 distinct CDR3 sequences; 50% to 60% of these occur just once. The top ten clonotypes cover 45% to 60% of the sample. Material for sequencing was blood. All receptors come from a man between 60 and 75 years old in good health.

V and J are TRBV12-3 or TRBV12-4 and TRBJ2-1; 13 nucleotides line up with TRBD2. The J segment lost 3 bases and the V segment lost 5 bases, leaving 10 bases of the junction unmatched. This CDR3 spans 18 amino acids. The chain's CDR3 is CASSAPPGLAGLYNEQFF. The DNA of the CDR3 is TGTGCCAGCAGTGCTCCTCCGGGACTAGCGGGACTCTACAATGAGCAGTTCTTC.

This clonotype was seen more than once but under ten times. CDR3 nucleotide sequence: TGCGCCAGCAGCTTGGGGACCTTCGAGCAGTACTTC. Translation: CASSLGTFEQYF. The rearrangement uses TRBV5-1 and TRBJ2-7; D is unclear. CDR1 and CDR2 from the germline V gene are SGHRS and YFSETQ. This CDR3 is built from 12 residues. The germline V and J ends were trimmed by 0 bases and 6 bases, with 7 bases remaining between them.

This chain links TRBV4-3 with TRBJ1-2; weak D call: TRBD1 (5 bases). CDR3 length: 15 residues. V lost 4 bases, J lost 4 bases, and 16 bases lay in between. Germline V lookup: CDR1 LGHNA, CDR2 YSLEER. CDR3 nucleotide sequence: TGCGCCAGCAGCCCCCTCCTGGGGGAACCCTATGGCTACACCTTC. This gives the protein CASSPLLGEPYGYTF.

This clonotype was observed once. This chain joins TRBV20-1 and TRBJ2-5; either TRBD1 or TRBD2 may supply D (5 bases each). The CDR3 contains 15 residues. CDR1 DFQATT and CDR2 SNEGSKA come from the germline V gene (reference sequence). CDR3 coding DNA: TGCAGCGCTGGGGGAAAAGCCCCTTTTAAAGAGACCCAGTACTTC. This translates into CSAGGKAPFKETQYF.

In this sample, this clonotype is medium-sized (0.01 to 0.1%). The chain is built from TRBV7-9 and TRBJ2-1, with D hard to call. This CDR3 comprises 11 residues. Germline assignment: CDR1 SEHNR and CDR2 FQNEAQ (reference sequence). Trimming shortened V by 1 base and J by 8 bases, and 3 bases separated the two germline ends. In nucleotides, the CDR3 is TGTGCCAGCAGCTTAGAATATGAGCAGTTCTTC. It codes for CASSLEYEQFF.